This T cell receptor beta chain stems from a study of blood T cells in healthy people across ages. Comment on this clonotype: Its antigen remains unidentified.

The use of a sample-barcoded 5' primer and a J-beta primer mix characterized a second PCR of roughly 6 to 12 cycles. TCRdb re-analysed the 5' RACE reads in MiXCR, keeping a single row per CDR3 protein. The sample shows 450,000 to 700,000 distinct CDR3 sequences, roughly 29% of them seen only once. This CDR3 comprises 17 residues. Germline lookup yields CDR1 LNHDA and CDR2 SQIVND (reference sequence). V gave up 5 bases and J gave up 5 bases; unmatched junction bases: 16. Donor samples were obtained from healthy Caucasian individuals from Russia, aged about 6 to 90. PBMCs numbering at least 7 million were isolated per sample. Study-wide results and limits: Nothing was known about donor CMV status, and this possibly confounded expanded clonotype changes. It was not possible, with unsorted PBMCs, to conclusively compare naive and antigen-experienced cells.

The V call is TRBV19, the J call TRBJ2-3, with TRBD2 matching 7 bases. Input material: blood. This receptor was obtained from a woman aged 70-85 years in good health. The CDR3 nucleotides are TGTGCCAGTAGTCCTACTGATCTTCTAGCGGTGGGAGATACGCAGTATTTT. Translation gives CASSPTDLLAVGDTQYF.